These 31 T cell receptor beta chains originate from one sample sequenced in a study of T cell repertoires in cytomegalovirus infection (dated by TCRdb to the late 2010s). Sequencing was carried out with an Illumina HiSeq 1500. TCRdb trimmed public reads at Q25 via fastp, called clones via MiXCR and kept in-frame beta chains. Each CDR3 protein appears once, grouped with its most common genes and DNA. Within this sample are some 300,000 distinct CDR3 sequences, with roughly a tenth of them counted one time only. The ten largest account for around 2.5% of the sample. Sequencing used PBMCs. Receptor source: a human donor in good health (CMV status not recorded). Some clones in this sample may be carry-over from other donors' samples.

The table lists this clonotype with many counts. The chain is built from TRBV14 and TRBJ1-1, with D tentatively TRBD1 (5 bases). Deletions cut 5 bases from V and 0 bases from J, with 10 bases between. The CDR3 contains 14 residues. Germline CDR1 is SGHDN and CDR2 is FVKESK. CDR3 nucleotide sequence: TGTGCCAGCAGCTTCCGACAGTTGAACACTGAAGCTTTCTTT. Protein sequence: CASSFRQLNTEAFF.

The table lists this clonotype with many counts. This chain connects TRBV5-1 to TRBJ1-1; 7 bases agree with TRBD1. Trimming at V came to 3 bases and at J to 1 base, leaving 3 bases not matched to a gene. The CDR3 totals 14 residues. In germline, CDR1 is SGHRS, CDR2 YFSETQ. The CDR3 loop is CASSWTGENTEAFF. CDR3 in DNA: TGCGCCAGCAGCTGGACAGGAGAGAACACTGAAGCTTTCTTT.

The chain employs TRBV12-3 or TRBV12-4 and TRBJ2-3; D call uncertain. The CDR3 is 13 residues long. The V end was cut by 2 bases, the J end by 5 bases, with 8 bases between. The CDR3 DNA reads TGTGCCAGCAGTTTAATCTTGGGAGATACGCAGTATTTT. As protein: CASSLILGDTQYF.

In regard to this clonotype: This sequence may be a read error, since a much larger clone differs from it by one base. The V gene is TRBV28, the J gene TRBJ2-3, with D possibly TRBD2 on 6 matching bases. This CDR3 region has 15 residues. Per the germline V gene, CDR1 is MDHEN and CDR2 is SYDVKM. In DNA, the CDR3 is TGTACCAGCAGTTTAACGGGGGATTTTACAGATACGCAGTATTTT. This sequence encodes CTSSLTGDFTDTQYF.

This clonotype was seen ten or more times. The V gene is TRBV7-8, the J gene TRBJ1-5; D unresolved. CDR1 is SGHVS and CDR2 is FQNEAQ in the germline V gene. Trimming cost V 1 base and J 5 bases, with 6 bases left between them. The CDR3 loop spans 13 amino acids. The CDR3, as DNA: TGTGCCAGCAGCTTAGTTTCGGATCAGCCCCAGCATTTT. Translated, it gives CASSLVSDQPQHF. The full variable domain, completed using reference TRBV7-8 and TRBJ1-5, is GAGVSQSPRYKVAKRGQDVALRCDPISGHVSLFWYQQALGQGPEFLTYFQNEAQLDKSGLPSDRFFAERPEGSVSTLKIQRTQQEDSAVYLCASSLVSDQPQHFGDGTRLSIL.

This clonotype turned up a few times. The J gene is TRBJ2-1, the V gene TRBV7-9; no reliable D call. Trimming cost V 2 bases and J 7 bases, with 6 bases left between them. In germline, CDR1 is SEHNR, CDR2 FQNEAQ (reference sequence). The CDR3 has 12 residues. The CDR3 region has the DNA TGTGCCAGCAGCTTACTGAAAAATGAGCAGTTCTTC. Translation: CASSLLKNEQFF.

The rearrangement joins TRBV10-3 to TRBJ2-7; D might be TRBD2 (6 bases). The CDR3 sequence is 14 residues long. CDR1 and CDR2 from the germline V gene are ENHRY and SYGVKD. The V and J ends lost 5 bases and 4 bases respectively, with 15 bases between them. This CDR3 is CAISRGSGEYEQYF. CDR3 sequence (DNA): TGTGCCATCAGTCGGGGTAGCGGAGAGTACGAGCAGTACTTC.

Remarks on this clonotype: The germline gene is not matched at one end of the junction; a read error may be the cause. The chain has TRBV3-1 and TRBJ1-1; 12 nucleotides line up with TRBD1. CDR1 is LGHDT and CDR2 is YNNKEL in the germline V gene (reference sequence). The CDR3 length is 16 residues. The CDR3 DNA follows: TGTGCCAGCAGCACTCGAGCCGGGACAGGGGGCACTGTAGCTTTCTTT. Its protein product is CASSTRAGTGGTVAFF.

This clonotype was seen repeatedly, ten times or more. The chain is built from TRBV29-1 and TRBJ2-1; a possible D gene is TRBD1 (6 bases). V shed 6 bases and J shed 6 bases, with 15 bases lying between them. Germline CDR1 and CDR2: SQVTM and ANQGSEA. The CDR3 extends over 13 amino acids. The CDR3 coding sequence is TGCAGCGTCCACAGGGACCCCACCAATGAGCAGTTCTTC. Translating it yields CSVHRDPTNEQFF.

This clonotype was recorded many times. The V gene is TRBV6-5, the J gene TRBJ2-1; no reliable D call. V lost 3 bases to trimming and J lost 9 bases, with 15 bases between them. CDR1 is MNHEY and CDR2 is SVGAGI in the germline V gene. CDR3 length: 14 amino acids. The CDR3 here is CASSYRFPQVEQFF. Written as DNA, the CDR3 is TGTGCCAGCAGTTATAGGTTTCCTCAGGTTGAGCAGTTCTTC.

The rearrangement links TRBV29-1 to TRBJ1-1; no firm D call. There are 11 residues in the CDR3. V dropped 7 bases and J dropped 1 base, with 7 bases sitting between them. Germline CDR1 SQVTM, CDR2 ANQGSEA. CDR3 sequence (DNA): TGCAGCGATGGTAGGAACACTGAAGCTTTCTTT. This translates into CSDGRNTEAFF.

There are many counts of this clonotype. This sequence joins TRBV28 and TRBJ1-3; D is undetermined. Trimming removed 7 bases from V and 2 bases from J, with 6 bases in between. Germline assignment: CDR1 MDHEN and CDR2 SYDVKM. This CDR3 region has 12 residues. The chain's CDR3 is CASNGAGNTIYF. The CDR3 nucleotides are TGTGCCAGCAATGGGGCTGGAAACACCATATATTTT.

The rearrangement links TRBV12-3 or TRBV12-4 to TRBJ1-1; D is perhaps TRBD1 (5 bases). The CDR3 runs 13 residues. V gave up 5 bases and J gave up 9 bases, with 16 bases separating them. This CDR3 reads CASSPSVRVKAFF. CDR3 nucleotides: TGTGCCAGCAGTCCATCGGTCAGGGTAAAAGCTTTCTTT.

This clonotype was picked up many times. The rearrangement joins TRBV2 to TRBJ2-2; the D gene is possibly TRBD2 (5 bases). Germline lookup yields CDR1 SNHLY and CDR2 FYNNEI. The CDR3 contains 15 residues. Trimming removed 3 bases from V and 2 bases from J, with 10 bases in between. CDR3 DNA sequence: TGTGCCAGCAGTGACGGCGGGCCCAACACCGGGGAGCTGTTTTTT. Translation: CASSDGGPNTGELFF.

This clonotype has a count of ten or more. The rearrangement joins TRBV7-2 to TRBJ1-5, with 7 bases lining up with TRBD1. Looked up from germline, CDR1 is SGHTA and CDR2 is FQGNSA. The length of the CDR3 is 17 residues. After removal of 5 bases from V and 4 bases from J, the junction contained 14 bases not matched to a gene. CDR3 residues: CASSLRAGGMANQPQHF. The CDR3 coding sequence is TGTGCCAGCAGCCTAAGGGCAGGGGGGATGGCGAATCAGCCCCAGCATTTT.

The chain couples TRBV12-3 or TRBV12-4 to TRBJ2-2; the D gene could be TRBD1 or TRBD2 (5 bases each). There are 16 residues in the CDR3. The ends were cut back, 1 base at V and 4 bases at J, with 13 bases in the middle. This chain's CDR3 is CASSLVGPAGTGELFF. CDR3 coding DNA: TGTGCCAGCAGTTTAGTGGGACCAGCAGGCACCGGGGAGCTGTTTTTT.

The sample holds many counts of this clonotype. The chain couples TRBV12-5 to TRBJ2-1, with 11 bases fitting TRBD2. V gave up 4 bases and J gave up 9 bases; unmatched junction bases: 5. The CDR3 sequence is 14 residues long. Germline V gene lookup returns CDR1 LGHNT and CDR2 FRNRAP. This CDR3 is CASGSSGTSGEQFF. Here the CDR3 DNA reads TGTGCTAGTGGTTCCTCCGGGACTAGCGGTGAGCAGTTCTTC.

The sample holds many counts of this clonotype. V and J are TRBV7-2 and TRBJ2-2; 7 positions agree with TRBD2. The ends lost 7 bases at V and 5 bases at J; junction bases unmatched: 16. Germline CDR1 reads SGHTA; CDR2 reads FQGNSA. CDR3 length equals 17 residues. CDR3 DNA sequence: TGTGCCAGCACCCCAGGAGCTAGCGGATTTAGGACCGGGGAGCTGTTTTTT. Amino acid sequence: CASTPGASGFRTGELFF. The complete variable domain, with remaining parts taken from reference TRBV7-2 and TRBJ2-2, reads GAGVSQSPSNKVTEKGKDVELRCDPISGHTALYWYRQSLGQGLEFLIYFQGNSAPDKSGLPSDRFSAERTGGSVSTLTIQRTQQEDSAVYLCASTPGASGFRTGELFFGEGSRLTVL.

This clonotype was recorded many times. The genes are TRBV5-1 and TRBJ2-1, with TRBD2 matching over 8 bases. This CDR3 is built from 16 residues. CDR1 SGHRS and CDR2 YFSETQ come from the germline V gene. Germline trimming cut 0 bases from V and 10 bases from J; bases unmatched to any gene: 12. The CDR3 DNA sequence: TGCGCCAGCAGCTTGGCACCAGCGGGGGATCCGGTCGAGCAGTTCTTC. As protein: CASSLAPAGDPVEQFF.

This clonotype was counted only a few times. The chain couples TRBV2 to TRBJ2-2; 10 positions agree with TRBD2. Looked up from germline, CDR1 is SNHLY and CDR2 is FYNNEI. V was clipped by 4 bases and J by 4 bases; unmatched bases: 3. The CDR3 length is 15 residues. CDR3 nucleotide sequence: TGTGCCAGCAGTGGCTTAGCGGGGGGCACCGGGGAGCTGTTTTTT. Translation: CASSGLAGGTGELFF.

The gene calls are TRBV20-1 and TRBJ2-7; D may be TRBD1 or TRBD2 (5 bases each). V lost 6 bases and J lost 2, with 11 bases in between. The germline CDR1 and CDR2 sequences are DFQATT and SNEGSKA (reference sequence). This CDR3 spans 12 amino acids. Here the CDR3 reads CSARDVTYEQYF. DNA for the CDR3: TGCAGTGCCAGGGACGTAACCTACGAGCAGTACTTC.

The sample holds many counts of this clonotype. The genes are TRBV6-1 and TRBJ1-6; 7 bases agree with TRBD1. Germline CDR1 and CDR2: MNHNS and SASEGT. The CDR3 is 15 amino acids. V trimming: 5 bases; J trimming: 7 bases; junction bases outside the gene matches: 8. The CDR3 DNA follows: TGTGCCAGCAGTACTTCAGGGACAGAAAATTCACCCCTCCACTTT. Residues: CASSTSGTENSPLHF.

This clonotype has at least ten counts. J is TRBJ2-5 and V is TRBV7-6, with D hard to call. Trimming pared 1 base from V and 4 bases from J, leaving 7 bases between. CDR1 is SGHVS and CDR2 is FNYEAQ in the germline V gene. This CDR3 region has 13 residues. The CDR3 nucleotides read TGTGCCAGCAGCTTAGATGGCGGAGAGACCCAGTACTTC. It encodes CASSLDGGETQYF.

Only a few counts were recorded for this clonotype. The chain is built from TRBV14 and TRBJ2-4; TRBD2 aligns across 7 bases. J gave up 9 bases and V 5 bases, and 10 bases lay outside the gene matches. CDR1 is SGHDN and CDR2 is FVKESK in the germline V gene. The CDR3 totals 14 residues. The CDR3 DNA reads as TGTGCCAGCAGCGGGTCTTTCGGGAGGAGCATTCAGTACTTC. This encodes CASSGSFGRSIQYF.

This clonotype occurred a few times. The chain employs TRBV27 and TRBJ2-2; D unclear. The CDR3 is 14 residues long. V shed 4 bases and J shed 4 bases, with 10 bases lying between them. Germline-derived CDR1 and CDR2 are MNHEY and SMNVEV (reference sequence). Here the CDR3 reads CASSSYPLTGELFF. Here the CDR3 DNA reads TGTGCCAGCAGTTCGTACCCCCTCACCGGGGAGCTGTTTTTT.

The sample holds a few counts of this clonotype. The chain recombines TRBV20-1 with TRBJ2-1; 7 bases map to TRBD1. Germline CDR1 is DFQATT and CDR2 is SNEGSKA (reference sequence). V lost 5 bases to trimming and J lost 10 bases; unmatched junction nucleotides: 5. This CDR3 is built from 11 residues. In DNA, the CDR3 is TGCAGTGCTCCTTGGGACAGAGAGCAGTTCTTC. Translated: CSAPWDREQFF.

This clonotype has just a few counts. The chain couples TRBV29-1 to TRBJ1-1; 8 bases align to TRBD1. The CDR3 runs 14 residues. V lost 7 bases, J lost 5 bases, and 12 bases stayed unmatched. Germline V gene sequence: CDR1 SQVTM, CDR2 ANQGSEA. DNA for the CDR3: TGCAGCGCTACGACAGGGGAGTACGGGACTGAAGCTTTCTTT. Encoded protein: CSATTGEYGTEAFF.

The CDR3 here is CASSRPDRENTEAFF. CDR3 in DNA: TGCGCCAGCAGCCGCCCTGACAGGGAAAACACTGAAGCTTTCTTT. This chain uses TRBV4-1 with TRBJ1-1; TRBD1 matches 7 bases. The J segment lost 2 bases and the V segment lost 4 bases, leaving 7 bases of the junction unmatched. CDR1 and CDR2 (germline): MGHRA, YSYEKL. The CDR3 loop spans 15 amino acids.

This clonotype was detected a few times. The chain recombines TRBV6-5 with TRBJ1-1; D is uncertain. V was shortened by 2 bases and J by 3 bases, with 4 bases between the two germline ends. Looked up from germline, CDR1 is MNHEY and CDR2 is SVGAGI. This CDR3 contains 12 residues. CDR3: CASSYDDTEAFF. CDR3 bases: TGTGCCAGCAGTTACGACGACACTGAAGCTTTCTTT.

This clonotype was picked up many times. In DNA form, the CDR3 reads TGTGCCAGCTCTCCACAGGGAGTTGGCACTGAAGCTTTCTTT. This codes for CASSPQGVGTEAFF. The chain uses TRBV7-2 and TRBJ1-1; the D gene is possibly TRBD1 (6 bases). Germline V gives CDR1 SGHTA, CDR2 FQGNSA. Trimming shortened V by 8 bases and J by 4 bases, and 17 bases separated the two germline ends. CDR3 length equals 14 residues.

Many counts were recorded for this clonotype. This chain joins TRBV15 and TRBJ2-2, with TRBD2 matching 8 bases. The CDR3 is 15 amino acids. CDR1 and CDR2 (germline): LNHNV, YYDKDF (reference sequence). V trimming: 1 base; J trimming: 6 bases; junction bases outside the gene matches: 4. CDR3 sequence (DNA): TGTGCCACCAGCAGAGCTCCGGGGGGGGCCGGGGAGCTGTTTTTT. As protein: CATSRAPGGAGELFF.